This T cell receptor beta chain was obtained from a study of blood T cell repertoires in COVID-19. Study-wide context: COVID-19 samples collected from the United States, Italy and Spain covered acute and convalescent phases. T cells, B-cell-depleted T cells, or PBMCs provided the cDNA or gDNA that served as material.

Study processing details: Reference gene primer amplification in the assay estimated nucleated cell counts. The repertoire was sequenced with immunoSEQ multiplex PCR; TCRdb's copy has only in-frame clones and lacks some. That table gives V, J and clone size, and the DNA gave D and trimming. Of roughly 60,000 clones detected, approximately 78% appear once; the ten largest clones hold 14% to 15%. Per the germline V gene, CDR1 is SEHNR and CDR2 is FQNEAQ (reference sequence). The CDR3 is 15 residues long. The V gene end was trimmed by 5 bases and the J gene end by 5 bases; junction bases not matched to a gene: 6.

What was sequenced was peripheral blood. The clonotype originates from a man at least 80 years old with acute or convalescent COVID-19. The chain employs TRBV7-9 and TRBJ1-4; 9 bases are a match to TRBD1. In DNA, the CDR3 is TGTGCCAGCAGCATGAGGACAGGGGACAATGAAAAACTGTTTTTT. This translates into CASSMRTGDNEKLFF.